This T cell receptor beta chain was identified in a study of shared clonotypes between healthy human individuals. Measured with immunoSEQ multiplex PCR; TCRdb has only the in-frame clones, and not every one. The repertoire holds approximately 2,300,000 clones, roughly 90% seen once, with approximately 0.41% in the top ten. Overall study results and limits: Compared with memory subsets, naive subsets generally had larger estimated richness. Unshared clonotypes carried lower generation probabilities than those common to all four donors.

The CDR3 is made up of 14 amino acids. The ends were cut back, 2 bases at V and 5 bases at J, with 12 bases in the middle. Looked up from germline, CDR1 is SGHVS and CDR2 is FNYEAQ. This clone was picked up one time. Its cognate antigen is unknown. Sequencing used naive CD4+ T cells from PBMCs. Subset here: CD45RA+ positively selected. V usage is TRBV7-6 and J usage is TRBJ2-5; TRBD2 is a possible D gene (6 bases). The receptor comes from a man younger than 35 in good health. Some clones in this sample may be carry-over from other donors' samples. CDR3 sequence (DNA): TGTGCCAGCAGCTTACTACTAGCAGGGGAGACCCAGTACTTC. It translates to CASSLLLAGETQYF.